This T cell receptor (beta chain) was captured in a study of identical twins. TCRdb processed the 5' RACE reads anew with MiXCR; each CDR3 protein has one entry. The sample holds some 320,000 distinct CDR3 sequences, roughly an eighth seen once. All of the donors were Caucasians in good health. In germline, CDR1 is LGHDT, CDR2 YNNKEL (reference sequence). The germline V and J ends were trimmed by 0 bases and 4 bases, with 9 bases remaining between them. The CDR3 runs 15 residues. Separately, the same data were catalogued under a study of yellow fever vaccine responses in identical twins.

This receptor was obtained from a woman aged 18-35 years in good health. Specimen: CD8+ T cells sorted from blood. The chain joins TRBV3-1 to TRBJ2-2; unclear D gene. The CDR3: CASSQEDGSTGELFF. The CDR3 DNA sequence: TGTGCCAGCAGCCAAGAAGATGGAAGCACCGGGGAGCTGTTTTTT.